The rows below give T cell receptor beta chains drawn from one sample of a study of cytomegalovirus exposure and HLA in healthy donors. Clones were read by immunoSEQ multiplex PCR, and TCRdb kept only the in-frame ones, dropping some. Altogether under 200,000 clones are present, 70% to 85% being singletons, with the ten largest covering around 2.1%. The sample taken for sequencing was PBMCs. The origin of the receptors is a man between 45 and 60 years old in good health and CMV-seropositive. The CDR3 runs from the conserved cysteine through the conserved F or W. D genes are given only for firm matches. Clone size is not always given. Where it is, it says once, few, many or a class for expanded clones.

j_gene | abundance | v_gene | d_gene | CDR3nt | CDR3aa
TRBJ1-5 | NA | TRBV19 | NA | TGTGCCAGTAGTAGACTACTTGGTAGCAATCAGCCCCAGCATTTT | CASSRLLGSNQPQHF
TRBJ1-5 | NA | TRBV12-1 | NA | TGTGCCGGCAGCCCCCCGAGGGCCCGCTCCCCCCTTCAGCCCCAGCATTTT | CAGSPPRARSPLQPQHF
TRBJ2-1 | NA | TRBV5-8 | TRBD1 | TGTGCCAGCAGCCAAGGACAGGGCGCGCAGTTCTTC | CASSQGQGAQFF
TRBJ2-7 | NA | TRBV4-2 | NA | TGTGCCAGCAGCCAACTACAGGGCAAATACGAGCAGTACTTC | CASSQLQGKYEQYF
TRBJ2-2 | few | TRBV5-1 | TRBD1 | TGCGCCAGCAGCCATAGGACAGGGGACACCGGGGAGCTGTTTTTT | CASSHRTGDTGELFF
TRBJ1-2 | few | TRBV19 | TRBD1 | TGTGCCAGTAGTATCGGGACAGGGGCGGGTGGCTACACCTTC | CASSIGTGAGGYTF
TRBJ2-5 | few | TRBV7-2 | TRBD2 | TGTGCCAGCAGCCCAAAGGGGAGCGGGGGGGCGGAGACCCAGTACTTC | CASSPKGSGGAETQYF
TRBJ2-7 | NA | TRBV18 | NA | TGTGCCAGCTCACCACCCCGACAGGCGAGTAGATACGAGCAGTACTTC | CASSPPRQASRYEQYF
TRBJ2-3 | few | TRBV4-2 | NA | TGTGCCAGCAGCCAACCAAGACGGACTAGCACAGATACGCAGTATTTT | CASSQPRRTSTDTQYF
TRBJ1-1 | NA | TRBV21-1 | NA | TGTGCCAGCAGCAAGACAAAAATTGGAAGGGGGCGCGGTAGCACTGAAGCTTTCTTT | CASSKTKIGRGRGSTEAFF
TRBJ1-5 | NA | TRBV7-2 | NA | TGTGCCAGCAGCTCCAGAGCGGGGTTACTCAATCAGCCCCAGCATTTT | CASSSRAGLLNQPQHF
TRBJ2-4 | NA | TRBV5-4 | TRBD1 | TGTGCCAGCAGCCACGGGACAGACCGAGCCAAAAACATTCAGTACTTC | CASSHGTDRAKNIQYF
TRBJ1-6 | NA | TRBV7-9 | NA | TGTGCCAGCAGCTCTAGCGGGGGAGGAATGTCTTCACCCCTCCACTTT | CASSSSGGGMSSPLHF
TRBJ2-2 | NA | TRBV18 | NA | TGTGCCAGCTCACCACTGCAGGGCGTAACCGGGGAGCTGTTTTTT | CASSPLQGVTGELFF
TRBJ1-1 | few | TRBV5-3 | NA | TGTGCCAGAAGTCAAACTGGAGCTAACACTGAAGCTTTCTTT | CARSQTGANTEAFF
TRBJ1-1 | NA | TRBV7-9 | TRBD1 | TGTGCCAGCAGCCCCCGGACAGGGGGCATCACTGAAGCTTTCTTT | CASSPRTGGITEAFF
TRBJ2-2 | NA | TRBV7-2 | TRBD2 | TGTGCCAGCAGCCCGAATCGGGGGGTCACCGGGGAGCTGTTTTTT | CASSPNRGVTGELFF
TRBJ1-2 | NA | TRBV7-3 | NA | TGTGCCAGCAGCTTAAATTCAGGGGCCTATGGCTACACCTTC | CASSLNSGAYGYTF
TRBJ2-5 | NA | TRBV7-9 | TRBD1 | TGTGCCAGCACGCCTGGACAGGGGATTCAAGAGACCCAGTACTTC | CASTPGQGIQETQYF
TRBJ2-7 | NA | TRBV19 | NA | TGTGCCAGTAGTATGATCCTGAGCAATATCTACGAGCAGTACTTC | CASSMILSNIYEQYF
TRBJ2-3 | NA | TRBV5-1 | TRBD2 | TGCGCCAGCAGCTTGGCCGGGACTAGCGGGGGGGCGACCACAGATACGCAGTATTTT | CASSLAGTSGGATTDTQYF
TRBJ1-2 | NA | TRBV18 | NA | TGTGCCAGCTCACCACCGGGGCAGGGGATTGGAAACTATGGCTACACCTTC | CASSPPGQGIGNYGYTF
TRBJ1-1 | NA | TRBV6-5 | NA | TGTGCCAGCAGCCCCATACTGACTAGGGATGAAGCTTTCTTT | CASSPILTRDEAFF
TRBJ1-2 | NA | TRBV6-1 | NA | TGTGCCAGCAGTCTTGAGGGAACGAGTGGCTACACCTTC | CASSLEGTSGYTF
TRBJ2-7 | NA | TRBV5-4 | TRBD1 | TGTGCCAGCAGCCCAAGACCCGGAAGGGACAGGGCCAGTCTCGAGCAGTACTTC | CASSPRPGRDRASLEQYF
TRBJ2-3 | few | TRBV7-6 | TRBD2 | TGTGCCAGCAGCTTAGGTAGCGGGGGGGCCACAGATACGCAGTATTTT | CASSLGSGGATDTQYF
TRBJ1-1 | once | TRBV29-1 | NA | TGCAGCGTTGGGCATCAGGGAAGCGACACTGAAGCTTTCTTT | CSVGHQGSDTEAFF
TRBJ2-3 | NA | TRBV5-1 | NA | TGCGCCAGCAACCGCCCGGAGGGAACAGATACGCAGTATTTT | CASNRPEGTDTQYF
TRBJ2-7 | NA | TRBV2 | TRBD2 | TGTGCCAGCAGTGATTTTAGGCAGATAGCGGGAGAGCAGTACTTC | CASSDFRQIAGEQYF
TRBJ1-2 | NA | TRBV10-1 | NA | TGCGCCAGCAGTGAGTCGCGTGGAGGGACGCCCTATGGCTACACCTTC | CASSESRGGTPYGYTF
TRBJ1-5 | few | TRBV18 | NA | TGTGCCAGCTCACCAAAAGGGGCTTCGAGCAATCAGCCCCAGCATTTT | CASSPKGASSNQPQHF
TRBJ1-1 | NA | TRBV5-4 | TRBD1 | TGTGCCAGCAGCTTGGCAGGGGGGGAAGCTTTCTTT | CASSLAGGEAFF
TRBJ1-5 | NA | TRBV5-6 | NA | TGTGCCAGCAGCTTCTCACAGGGCAATCAGCCCCAGCATTTT | CASSFSQGNQPQHF
TRBJ2-3 | NA | TRBV6-1 | TRBD1 | TGTGCCAGCAGGACTCGGGACAGGGGCACAGATACGCAGTATTTT | CASRTRDRGTDTQYF
TRBJ1-2 | NA | TRBV15 | NA | TGTGCCACCAGCAGAGCCCAACCCGGGGATGGCTACACCTTC | CATSRAQPGDGYTF
TRBJ1-1 | NA | TRBV5-3 | NA | TGTGCCAGAAGCTTGATTCCGGGGGGCCCTTTGGACACTGAAGCTTTCTTT | CARSLIPGGPLDTEAFF
TRBJ2-1 | NA | TRBV4-3 | NA | TGCGCCAGCAGCCAAGGGGGGCCGCCGAGTGAGCAGTTCTTC | CASSQGGPPSEQFF
TRBJ2-3 | NA | TRBV19 | TRBD2 | TGTGCCAGTAGTACCCCGGGACTAGCGGGGGGTACTCCCCCGGATACGCAGTATTTT | CASSTPGLAGGTPPDTQYF
TRBJ2-5 | NA | TRBV7-6 | NA | TGTGCCAGCAGCTTGCAGGAAGAGACCCAGTACTTC | CASSLQEETQYF
TRBJ1-2 | NA | TRBV7-2 | NA | TGTGCCAGCAGCGACAATCCTACAGGGAACTATGGCTACACCTTC | CASSDNPTGNYGYTF
TRBJ2-1 | once | TRBV2 | TRBD2 | TGTGCCAGCATCCGACTAGCGGGGGGGCTTAATGAGCAGTTCTTC | CASIRLAGGLNEQFF
TRBJ1-2 | NA | TRBV7-2 | NA | TGTGCCAGCAGCTTACTAAACTATGGCTACACCTTC | CASSLLNYGYTF
TRBJ2-7 | NA | TRBV28 | TRBD1 | TGTGCCATCCGCCCGGGACAGGGGGCGAGTGAGCAGTACTTC | CAIRPGQGASEQYF
TRBJ1-3 | NA | TRBV27 | NA | TGTGCCAGCAGAAAACAGGGTTCTGGAAACACCATATATTTT | CASRKQGSGNTIYF
TRBJ2-7 | once | TRBV9 | NA | TGTGCCAGCAGCGTATCACCGGGGAGTTCCTACGAGCAGTACTTC | CASSVSPGSSYEQYF